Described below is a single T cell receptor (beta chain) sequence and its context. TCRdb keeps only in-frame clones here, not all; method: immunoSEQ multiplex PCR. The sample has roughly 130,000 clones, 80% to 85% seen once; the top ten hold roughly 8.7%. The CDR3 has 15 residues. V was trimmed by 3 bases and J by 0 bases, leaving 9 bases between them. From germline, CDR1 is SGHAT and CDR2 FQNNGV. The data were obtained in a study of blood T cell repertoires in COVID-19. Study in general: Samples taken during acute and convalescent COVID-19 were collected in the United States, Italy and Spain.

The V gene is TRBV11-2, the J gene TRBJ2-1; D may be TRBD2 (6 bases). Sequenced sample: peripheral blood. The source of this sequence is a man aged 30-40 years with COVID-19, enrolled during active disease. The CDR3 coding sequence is TGTGCCAGCAGCTTCGTCGGGAGCTCCTACAATGAGCAGTTCTTC. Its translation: CASSFVGSSYNEQFF.